Detailed here is one T cell receptor (beta chain). Its matching antigen is unknown. Clones were read by immunoSEQ multiplex PCR, and TCRdb kept only the in-frame ones, dropping some. In the table there are roughly 21,000 clones, 88% of which are singletons. This record belongs to a study of T cells in localized non-small cell lung cancer. Study results and limitations: There were a median roughly 61 of the top 100 tumor clones appearing in adjacent lung. Uninvolved adjacent lung showed higher T cell clonality than tumor. Without multi-region sequencing, intratumor heterogeneity could not be excluded.

Germline V gene lookup returns CDR1 SGHAT and CDR2 FQDESV (reference sequence). The CDR3 loop spans 16 amino acids. Trimming took 9 bases from V and 0 from J, leaving 15 bases between them. The chain links TRBV11-1 to TRBJ2-6; TRBD1 might be the D (6 bases). The sequence came from a male donor older than 55 with stage II lung adenocarcinoma. The specimen was peripheral blood mononuclear cells, collected before any cancer treatment. CDR3 protein: CASKTGASSGANVLTF. The DNA of the CDR3 is TGTGCCAGTAAGACAGGCGCCTCCTCTGGGGCCAACGTCCTGACTTTC.